This T cell receptor (beta chain) was found in a study of monozygotic twins with inflammatory bowel disease. Study-level results: IBD patients share fewer clonotypes with other people than healthy twins do, especially with disease activity. The existence of one strong signal or clonotype linked to IBD lacked support. Inverse Simpson values showed less TCRbeta diversity in IBD patients than in their healthy co-twins.

Whole-blood RNA isolation (total RNA) proceeded without T cell sorting. The germline gives CDR1 SEHNR, CDR2 FQNEAQ (reference sequence). CDR3 length equals 14 residues. Turning to this clonotype: Its antigen is unknown.

Each CDR3 protein gets one entry in TCRdb, which reprocessed the 5' RACE reads and gives no DNA. The sample includes 210,000 or so distinct CDR3 sequences. The sequence came from a human donor with ulcerative colitis or Crohn's disease, or a healthy co-twin of an affected twin (not recorded which). This rearrangement joins TRBV7-9 to TRBJ2-7; TCRdb's D gene call, TRBD1, goes unchecked for lack of DNA. The sample consisted of blood. CDR3 protein: CASSSSGAGNEQYF. Complete variable domain (other parts from reference TRBV7-9 and TRBJ2-7): DTGVSQNPRHKITKRGQNVTFRCDPISEHNRLYWYRQTLGQGPEFLTYFQNEAQLEKSRLLSDRFSAERPKGSFSTLEIQRTEQGDSAMYLCASSSSGAGNEQYFGPGTRLTVT.